The 15 T cell receptor delta chains below were found in one sample sequenced in a study of Vδ1+ human thymocytes. Study findings and constraints: Thymic TRG and TRD repertoires appeared highly polyclonal, with Gaussian CDR3 length distributions.

Sequences come from RNA converted to cDNA by reverse transcription. Multiplex PCR used pooled V-gene forward primers and a constant-region reverse primer to amplify CDR3s. TCRdb called clones anew from the multiplex PCR reads with CATT. The table records about 27,000 delta-chain clones, 25% to 30% of them present only once. The antigens of these receptors remain unknown. Material: Vdelta1+ gamma-delta thymocytes from the thymus. The subset was: FACS-sorted CD3+ TCRalphabeta- TCRVdelta1+ TCRVdelta2- thymocytes. Receptors originate from a boy younger than two who had congenital heart surgery.

The chain links TRDV1 to TRDJ1; the D gene is possibly TRDD3 (5 bases). The germline CDR1 and CDR2 sequences are TSWWSYY and QGS. Trimming left V 3 bases short and J 8 bases short, with 25 bases between. The CDR3 sequence is 17 residues long. CDR3 protein: CALGDVGRALGREKLIF. CDR3 coding DNA: TGTGCTCTTGGGGACGTGGGGCGTGCTCTCGGACGGGAGAAACTCATCTTT.

In regard to this clone: A single base separates this from a much larger clone, so it may be a read error. This chain joins TRDV1 and TRDJ1; D not certain. Trimming pared 5 bases from V and 0 bases from J, leaving 10 bases between. Per germline, CDR1 TSWWSYY and CDR2 QGS. This CDR3 is 14 amino acids long. For the CDR3, the DNA is TGTGCTCTTGGGTCCGCTAGGCACACCGATAAACTCATCTTT. This sequence encodes CALGSARHTDKLIF.

This clone has only a few counts. The genes are TRDV1 and TRDJ1; 10 bases fit TRDD3. The CDR3 spans 19 residues. Germline trimming cut 5 bases from V and 2 bases from J; bases unmatched to any gene: 17. The germline V gene has CDR1 TSWWSYY and CDR2 QGS. The CDR3, as DNA: TGTGCTCTTGGGTCCAACTGGGGGATGCTTCACCTCCTAACCGATAAACTCATCTTT. Translating gives CALGSNWGMLHLLTDKLIF.

By share of the sample, this clone is medium-sized. The same CDR3 can be traced to other DNA sequences in this sample. The J gene is TRDJ1, the V gene TRDV1; 7 nucleotides align to TRDD2. Trimming at V came to 0 bases and at J to 0 bases, leaving 22 bases not matched to a gene. The CDR3 covers 22 residues. Germline loops: CDR1 TSWWSYY, CDR2 QGS. The CDR3 protein is CALGELAPSFRTGFSYTDKLIF. The CDR3 DNA is TGTGCTCTTGGGGAACTAGCCCCTTCCTTTCGTACTGGATTTTCGTACACCGATAAACTCATCTTT.

There are a few counts of this clone. One base away lies a much larger clone, so this may be a sequencing read error. Other nucleotide sequences from this sample produce the same CDR3. The chain links TRDV2 to TRDJ4, with 9 bases identical to TRDD3. The CDR3 covers 13 residues. The germline gives CDR1 GEAIGNYY, CDR2 EKD. Losses at the gene ends were 4 bases for V and 5 bases for J; bases not matched to a gene: 7. Here the CDR3 reads CACEAYWGRPLIF. In DNA, the CDR3 is TGTGCCTGTGAAGCGTACTGGGGGAGGCCCCTGATCTTT.

The chain couples TRDV1 to TRDJ1; a possible D gene is TRDD3 (6 bases). CDR3 size: 13 residues. Trimming removed 3 bases from V and 6 bases from J, with 11 bases in between. Germline V lookup: CDR1 TSWWSYY, CDR2 QGS. The CDR3 DNA reads as TGTGCTCTTGGGGACCTTGGGGATCATAAACTCATCTTT. Its protein is CALGDLGDHKLIF.

By sample fraction, this clone is medium-sized. The genes are TRDV2 and TRDJ1; 12 bases match TRDD3. Looked up from germline, CDR1 is GEAIGNYY and CDR2 is EKD. V gave up 0 bases and J gave up 3 bases; unmatched junction bases: 10. This CDR3 is built from 18 residues. CDR3 DNA sequence: TGTGCCTGTGACACCGGTCGGCTGGGGGATACGGGGGCCGATAAACTCATCTTT. Its translation is CACDTGRLGDTGADKLIF.

This clone was observed a handful of times. The chain employs TRDV1 and TRDJ1; the D gene is possibly TRDD3 (6 bases). Germline V gene sequence: CDR1 TSWWSYY, CDR2 QGS. Trimming removed 0 bases from V and 2 bases from J, with 31 bases in between. The CDR3 consists of 22 residues. The CDR3 sequence: CALGELRLFPHPVLGGTDKLIF. CDR3 bases: TGTGCTCTTGGGGAACTGCGCCTTTTCCCCCATCCGGTACTGGGAGGTACCGATAAACTCATCTTT.

The V gene is TRDV1, the J gene TRDJ1, with 9 bases fitting TRDD3. With V trimmed by 6 bases and J by 3 bases, 23 bases remained unmatched. This CDR3 contains 20 residues. CDR1 and CDR2 from the germline V gene are TSWWSYY and QGS. Here the CDR3 reads CALGAIWVATGWGIPDKLIF. The CDR3 DNA sequence: TGTGCTCTTGGCGCTATTTGGGTGGCTACCGGCTGGGGGATCCCCGATAAACTCATCTTT.

Relative to its sample, this clone is medium-sized. This rearrangement joins TRDV1 to TRDJ1, with TRDD2 as a possible D gene (6 bases). Germline CDR1 TSWWSYY, CDR2 QGS. The CDR3 covers 18 residues. The V and J ends lost 2 bases and 0 bases respectively, with 19 bases between them. CDR3 in DNA: TGTGCTCTTGGGGAATCCTACGGGGCCCTCAGGGACACCGATAAACTCATCTTT. This codes for CALGESYGALRDTDKLIF.

J is TRDJ1 and V is TRDV2; unclear D gene. Germline lookup yields CDR1 GEAIGNYY and CDR2 EKD. The CDR3 is made up of 12 amino acids. V lost 1 base to trimming and J lost 6 bases, with 8 bases between them. In DNA, the CDR3 is TGTGCCTGTGACACTCTACTACATAAACTCATCTTT. Its translation: CACDTLLHKLIF.

The chain links TRDV1 to TRDJ1; 8 bases match TRDD3. Unmatched junction bases numbered 22, after V lost 2 bases and J lost 8 bases. Germline CDR1 and CDR2: TSWWSYY and QGS. The CDR3 extends over 19 amino acids. As DNA, the CDR3 is TGTGCTCTTGGGGAAGACACCTTCCCCGCGTGGTGGGGGATTCACAAACTCATCTTT. It translates to CALGEDTFPAWWGIHKLIF.

Regarding this clone: Other DNA sequences of this sample code for an identical CDR3. J is TRDJ1 and V is TRDV1; D gene uncertain. There are 17 residues in the CDR3. V gave up 3 bases and J gave up 1 base, with 18 bases separating them. CDR1 and CDR2 from the germline V gene are TSWWSYY and QGS. CDR3 in DNA: TGTGCTCTTGGGGACCTCCCCGTACTCGAGGGCACCGATAAACTCATCTTT. Protein: CALGDLPVLEGTDKLIF.

This chain uses TRDV1 with TRDJ1; 8 bases line up with TRDD2. CDR3 length: 21 residues. Germline CDR1 reads TSWWSYY; CDR2 reads QGS. Losses at the gene ends were 1 base for V and 0 bases for J; bases not matched to a gene: 19. The CDR3 DNA sequence: TGTGCTCTTGGGGAACGTAGGAGTCTTCCTACGGACGTCGGGTACACCGATAAACTCATCTTT. Translated: CALGERRSLPTDVGYTDKLIF.

The chain couples TRDV1 to TRDJ1, with D hard to call. V was shortened by 0 bases and J by 8 bases, with 10 bases between the two germline ends. Germline V gives CDR1 TSWWSYY, CDR2 QGS. The CDR3 consists of 13 residues. The CDR3 is CALGELPPPKLIF. Written as DNA, the CDR3 is TGTGCTCTTGGGGAACTACCCCCACCAAAACTCATCTTT.